Each of the 18 T cell receptor beta chains below was sequenced from the same sample in a study of T cell repertoires in cytomegalovirus infection. These TCRs' antigens remain unknown. From the reads, TCRdb called clonotypes with MiXCR, one entry per CDR3 protein. Of some 940,000 distinct CDR3 sequences detected, less than 40% appear once; the ten largest clones hold roughly an eighth. Sequenced material: cultured CD8+ T cells from PBMCs, taken from culture after CMV antigen stimulation. These receptors were taken from a human donor in good health (CMV status not recorded). Some clones in this sample may be carry-over from other donors' samples.

In this sample, this clonotype turned up a few times. The chain is built from TRBV12-3 or TRBV12-4 and TRBJ2-2, with 12 bases matching TRBD2. V dropped 3 bases and J dropped 2; count of bases not matched to a gene: 16. The CDR3 runs 21 residues. The CDR3 spells CASSFNLAGGPSMLNTGELFF. The CDR3 nucleotides read TGTGCCAGCAGTTTTAATCTAGCGGGGGGGCCAAGCATGCTCAACACCGGGGAGCTGTTTTTT.

This clonotype was observed many times. The DNA of the CDR3 is TGTGCCAGCAGCTTAGGGGACACGGAACAATTGTACTTC. It is translated as CASSLGDTEQLYF. The chain links TRBV7-8 to TRBJ2-4; D might be TRBD1 (6 bases). Germline V CDR1 and CDR2: SGHVS, FQNEAQ. The ends were cut back, 1 base at V and 15 bases at J, with 16 bases in the middle. The CDR3 has 13 residues.

As regards this clonotype: No conserved phenylalanine or tryptophan ends this CDR3, so it is likely a read error. It is unclear where the CDR3 begins or ends on the DNA, so no DNA is shown, and the CDR3 is as TCRdb lists it. The J gene is TRBJ2-3, the V gene TRBV7-9; the D segment call TRBD2 is taken from the table without a DNA check. The CDR3 is made up of 12 amino acids, end residues included. Looked up from germline, CDR1 is SEHNR and CDR2 is FQNEAQ (reference sequence). The CDR3 sequence is CASSLAIRGHSL.

This clonotype appeared many times. V gene TRBV7-9 combines with J gene TRBJ1-1, with D perhaps matching TRBD1 (5 bases). CDR1 SEHNR and CDR2 FQNEAQ come from the germline V gene (reference sequence). The V end was cut by 3 bases, the J end by 4 bases, with 12 bases between. The CDR3 covers 14 residues. CDR3: CASSFARVLTEAFF. CDR3 DNA sequence: TGTGCCAGCAGCTTTGCCAGGGTGCTCACTGAAGCTTTCTTT.

This clonotype appeared many times. The V call is TRBV7-6, the J call TRBJ1-2, with 8 positions matching TRBD1. Per the germline V gene, CDR1 is SGHVS and CDR2 is FNYEAQ. The CDR3 has 14 residues. Germline trimming cut 5 bases from V and 4 bases from J; bases unmatched to any gene: 6. The CDR3 coding sequence is TGTGCCAGCAGCCTCGGACAGGGACGCTATGGCTACACCTTC. This codes for CASSLGQGRYGYTF.

This clonotype turned up a few times. This rearrangement joins TRBV6-5 to TRBJ1-5, with TRBD1 matching over 10 bases. The CDR3 is 12 residues long. V gave up 2 bases and J gave up 16 bases; unmatched junction bases: 5. Germline V lookup: CDR1 MNHEY, CDR2 SVGAGI. The chain's CDR3 is CASSYEGQGLHF. In DNA form, the CDR3 reads TGTGCCAGCAGTTACGAGGGACAGGGGCTACATTTT.

Only a few counts were recorded for this clonotype. The genes are TRBV9 and TRBJ1-1; D unresolved. The CDR3 length is 15 residues. Trimming shortened V by 0 bases and J by 0 bases, and 9 bases separated the two germline ends. CDR1 is SGDLS, CDR2 YYNGEE, per germline. DNA for the CDR3: TGTGCCAGCAGCGTAGGTTGGGAGATGAACACTGAAGCTTTCTTT. Translation: CASSVGWEMNTEAFF.

V gene TRBV15 combines with J gene TRBJ1-2; D is uncertain. Germline CDR1 LNHNV, CDR2 YYDKDF (reference sequence). The CDR3 totals 17 residues. The V end was cut by 5 bases, the J end by 0 bases, with 19 bases between. CDR3 protein: CATSATSTITSNYGYTF. DNA for the CDR3: TGTGCCACCAGCGCAACGTCTACTATAACTTCTAACTATGGCTACACCTTC.

This clonotype has a handful of counts. The chain is built from TRBV27 and TRBJ1-5; D is ambiguous. This CDR3 is built from 15 residues. V was trimmed by 3 bases and J by 0 bases, leaving 9 bases between them. Germline CDR1 is MNHEY and CDR2 is SMNVEV (reference sequence). Here the CDR3 reads CASSFLGSSNQPQHF. For the CDR3, the DNA is TGTGCCAGCAGTTTTCTGGGGAGTAGCAATCAGCCCCAGCATTTT.

This clonotype was observed a single time. The V and J genes are TRBV4-1 and TRBJ2-7; D unresolved. The V end lost 1 base, the J end lost 7 bases, and 11 bases lay between the germline ends. Per the germline V gene, CDR1 is MGHRA and CDR2 is YSYEKL. The CDR3 spans 13 residues. The CDR3 spells CASSQASAAEQYF. The CDR3 DNA reads TGCGCCAGCAGCCAAGCATCCGCCGCGGAGCAGTACTTC.

This rearrangement joins TRBV14 to TRBJ2-5, with D perhaps matching TRBD2 (6 bases). With 0 bases removed from V and 3 bases from J, the gap between germline ends came to 11 bases. Germline lookup yields CDR1 SGHDN and CDR2 FVKESK. The CDR3 has 15 amino acids. CDR3 DNA: TGTGCCAGCAGCCAAGAGCGGGGAGCTAAAGAGACCCAGTACTTC. It translates to CASSQERGAKETQYF.

This clonotype was seen a single time. This chain's CDR3 is CASSSTSASYGYTF. The DNA of the CDR3 is TGTGCCAGCAGCTCCACATCCGCCAGCTATGGCTACACCTTC. The chain combines TRBV7-6 with TRBJ1-2; D is unclear. The V and J ends lost 4 bases and 4 bases respectively, with 13 bases between them. The CDR3 consists of 14 residues. Germline-derived CDR1 and CDR2 are SGHVS and FNYEAQ.

The sample holds one count of this clonotype. V is TRBV20-1 and J is TRBJ1-2; D is possibly TRBD1 (5 bases). The length of the CDR3 is 13 residues. The germline gives CDR1 DFQATT, CDR2 SNEGSKA (reference sequence). V was pared by 3 bases and J by 4 bases, with 12 bases between. In nucleotides, the CDR3 is TGCAGTGCTAGGTTGTCAGGGTTCTATGGCTACACCTTC. Amino acid sequence: CSARLSGFYGYTF.

The chain couples TRBV12-3 or TRBV12-4 to TRBJ1-5, with D perhaps TRBD1 (5 bases). Trimming took off 6 bases at V and 4 bases at J, with 13 bases between the two ends. This CDR3 spans 14 amino acids. The CDR3 bases are TGTGCCAGCAGAATAGGGACCGATAATCAGCCCCAGCATTTT. Translated: CASRIGTDNQPQHF.

This clonotype was seen repeatedly, ten times or more. The V gene is TRBV6-1, the J gene TRBJ1-2; D might be TRBD1 (6 bases). Germline V gene lookup returns CDR1 MNHNS and CDR2 SASEGT. The CDR3 extends over 15 amino acids. Trimming shortened V by 6 bases and J by 3 bases, and 17 bases separated the two germline ends. The CDR3 DNA reads as TGTGCCAGCAGCGTGGACAGACTCAACTACTATGGCTACACCTTC. This sequence encodes CASSVDRLNYYGYTF.

The chain is built from TRBV6-2 or TRBV6-3 and TRBJ2-7, with 8 bases aligning to TRBD1. CDR1 is MNHEY and CDR2 is SVGEGT in the germline V gene. With 7 bases clipped from V and 3 bases from J, the junction kept 8 bases outside the gene matches. CDR3 length equals 14 residues. The CDR3 nucleotides read TGTGCCAGCACCACAGGGGGAGTCTACTACGAGCAGTACTTC. This encodes CASTTGGVYYEQYF.

This clonotype was counted only a few times. The chain employs TRBV11-1 and TRBJ2-1; a weak D match, TRBD2 (6 bases). This CDR3 spans 15 amino acids. Per the germline V gene, CDR1 is SGHAT and CDR2 is FQDESV (reference sequence). With 5 bases removed from V and 0 bases from J, the gap between germline ends came to 11 bases. The CDR3 region is CASSGEGLSYNEQFF. CDR3 sequence (DNA): TGTGCCAGCAGCGGAGAGGGACTCTCCTACAATGAGCAGTTCTTC.

This clonotype has more than one count but fewer than ten. V is TRBV6-5 and J is TRBJ1-2; 10 bases are shared with TRBD1. V shed 0 bases and J 6 bases; nucleotides not matched to a gene: 4. This CDR3 spans 15 amino acids. Per the germline V gene, CDR1 is MNHEY and CDR2 is SVGAGI. The CDR3 region has the DNA TGTGCCAGCAGTTACTCGGCCGGGACAGGGGATGGCTACACCTTC. It translates to CASSYSAGTGDGYTF.